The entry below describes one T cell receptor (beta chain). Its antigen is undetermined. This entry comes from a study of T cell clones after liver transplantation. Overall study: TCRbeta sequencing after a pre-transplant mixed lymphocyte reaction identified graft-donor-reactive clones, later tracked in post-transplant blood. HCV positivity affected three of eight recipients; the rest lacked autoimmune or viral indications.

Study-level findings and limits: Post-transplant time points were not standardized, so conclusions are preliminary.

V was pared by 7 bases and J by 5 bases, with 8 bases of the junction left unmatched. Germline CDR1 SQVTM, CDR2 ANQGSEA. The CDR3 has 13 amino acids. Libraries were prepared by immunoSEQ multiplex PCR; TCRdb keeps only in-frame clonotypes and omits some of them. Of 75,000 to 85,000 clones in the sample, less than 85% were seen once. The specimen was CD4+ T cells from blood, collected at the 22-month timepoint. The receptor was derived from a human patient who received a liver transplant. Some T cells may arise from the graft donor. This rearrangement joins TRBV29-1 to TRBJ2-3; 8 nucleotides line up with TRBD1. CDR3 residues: CSALRTGIDTQYF. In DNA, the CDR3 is TGCAGCGCGCTCCGGACAGGGATAGATACGCAGTATTTT.